A selection of T cell receptor beta chains follows, all from one sample in a study of graft-versus-host responses after intestinal transplantation. These receptors have no identified antigens. Here immunoSEQ multiplex PCR was the method, and the copy in TCRdb shows in-frame clones only, minus some. This table holds roughly 110,000 clones, roughly nine tenths found once. Source: unstimulated CD4+ T cells sorted from spleen or lymph node cells, taken before transplant. The receptors derive from a human donor who was the organ donor for an intestinal transplant. CDR3s include the opening cysteine and the closing phenylalanine or tryptophan. The D gene is left open where the match is weak. Size values are once, few and many counts, or a class for expanded clones, and some rows have none.

TRBD1,TRBJ1-2,TRBV6-5,few,CASSHRGYGYTF,TGTGCCAGCAGCCACAGGGGCTATGGCTACACCTTC
TRBD2,TRBJ2-1,TRBV27,-,CASRGTSGNYNEQFF,TGTGCCAGCAGGGGGACTAGCGGGAACTACAATGAGCAGTTCTTC
TRBD1,TRBJ1-1,TRBV7-9,-,CASSSRTGEVGGEAFF,TGTGCCAGCAGCTCCCGGACAGGGGAGGTTGGGGGTGAAGCTTTCTTT
TRBD1,TRBJ2-5,TRBV6-1,-,CASSRTGNQETQYF,TGTGCCAGCAGCCGGACAGGGAACCAAGAGACCCAGTACTTC
-,TRBJ1-1,TRBV7-9,-,CASSLRENTEAFF,TGTGCCAGCAGCTTAAGAGAAAACACTGAAGCTTTCTTT
TRBD2,TRBJ2-7,TRBV4-1,-,CASSQDSSSGSSYEQYF,TGCGCCAGCAGCCAAGATTCGTCTAGCGGGAGCTCCTACGAGCAGTACTTC
-,TRBJ1-5,TRBV19,-,CASSIEGGLNQPQHF,TGTGCCAGTAGTATAGAGGGGGGGTTGAATCAGCCCCAGCATTTT
TRBD2,TRBJ2-3,TRBV4-1,-,CASSQVSGSSADTQYF,TGCGCCAGCAGCCAAGTAAGCGGGAGTTCGGCAGATACGCAGTATTTT
TRBD2,TRBJ2-5,TRBV6-5,-,CASQGWREGRETQYF,TGTGCCAGCCAGGGCTGGCGGGAGGGCCGAGAGACCCAGTACTTC
TRBD2,TRBJ2-3,TRBV11-2,-,CASSQLAGLTDTQYF,TGTGCCAGCAGCCAACTAGCGGGGCTCACAGATACGCAGTATTTT
-,TRBJ1-4,TRBV15,few,CATSRDKVRGTNEKLFF,TGTGCCACCAGCAGAGATAAAGTAAGGGGAACTAATGAAAAACTGTTTTTT
-,TRBJ2-3,TRBV5-4,-,CASSPGTPTAADTQYF,TGTGCCAGCAGCCCGGGGACTCCAACCGCGGCAGATACGCAGTATTTT
TRBD1,TRBJ2-7,TRBV28,once,CASRTPTGGDYEQYF,TGTGCCAGCAGAACCCCGACAGGGGGGGATTACGAGCAGTACTTC
-,TRBJ1-1,TRBV5-1,-,CASRLFGGVGNTEAFF,TGCGCCAGCAGGTTATTCGGGGGCGTGGGGAACACTGAAGCTTTCTTT
-,TRBJ1-2,TRBV4-1,-,CASSAWAGTNYGYTF,TGCGCCAGCAGCGCCTGGGCAGGTACTAACTATGGCTACACCTTC
TRBD1,TRBJ2-5,TRBV2,once,CASSDRGPETQYF,TGTGCCAGCAGCGACAGGGGGCCCGAGACCCAGTACTTC
TRBD1,TRBJ2-3,TRBV6-5,-,CASSYQGQGALQYF,TGTGCCAGCAGTTACCAGGGACAGGGGGCCTTGCAGTATTTT
-,TRBJ1-1,TRBV19,-,CASSISANTEAFF,TGTGCCAGTAGTATTAGCGCTAACACTGAAGCTTTCTTT
TRBD2,TRBJ2-7,TRBV27,-,CASRVAGGPGSYEQYF,TGTGCCAGCAGGGTAGCGGGAGGGCCGGGCTCCTACGAGCAGTACTTC
-,TRBJ2-5,TRBV10-3,-,CAISDVRQGSQETQYF,TGTGCCATCAGTGACGTACGTCAAGGGTCTCAGGAGACCCAGTACTTC
-,TRBJ1-1,TRBV11-1,-,CASSRVTILDTEAFF,TGTGCCAGCAGTCGGGTGACCATCTTGGACACTGAAGCTTTCTTT
TRBD2,TRBJ2-5,TRBV5-1,-,CASSGYTSGSRQETQYF,TGCGCCAGCAGCGGATATACTAGCGGGAGCCGACAAGAGACCCAGTACTTC
-,TRBJ1-1,TRBV6-1,-,CAITTVDAFF,TGTGCCATTACGACGGTTGACGCTTTCTTT
-,TRBJ1-6,TRBV6-1,-,CASSELGTEDSPLHF,TGTGCCAGCAGTGAACTGGGGACTGAGGATTCACCCCTCCACTTT
TRBD1,TRBJ1-1,TRBV11-2,-,CASSSGGIKDRDTEAFF,TGTGCCAGCAGCTCCGGGGGGATCAAGGACAGGGATACTGAAGCTTTCTTT
-,TRBJ2-3,TRBV6-1,-,CASSGPGSRADTQYF,TGTGCCAGCAGTGGTCCGGGCTCCCGGGCGGATACGCAGTATTTT
-,TRBJ1-2,TRBV6-1,-,CASTGGGPYGYTF,TGTGCCAGCACGGGGGGAGGGCCCTATGGCTACACCTTC
-,TRBJ2-1,TRBV6-5,-,CASRGPGVNEQFF,TGTGCCAGCAGGGGACCTGGTGTCAATGAGCAGTTCTTC
TRBD2,TRBJ2-3,TRBV6-6,-,CASRGLAGTDTQYF,TGTGCCAGCAGGGGACTAGCGGGCACAGATACGCAGTATTTT
TRBD1,TRBJ1-1,TRBV10-1,few,CASSPDRFEAFF,TGCGCCAGCAGCCCGGACAGGTTCGAAGCTTTCTTT
TRBD2,TRBJ2-1,TRBV5-1,-,CASSLPSSSGRGSYNEQFF,TGCGCCAGCAGCTTACCCTCATCTAGCGGGAGAGGATCCTACAATGAGCAGTTCTTC
TRBD1,TRBJ2-7,TRBV6-5,-,CATCRDRGGEQYF,TGTGCCACCTGCCGGGACAGGGGTGGCGAGCAGTACTTC
TRBD1,TRBJ2-7,TRBV6-1,-,CASKGQVPEQYF,TGTGCCAGCAAGGGACAGGTTCCCGAGCAGTACTTC
-,TRBJ2-2,TRBV19,-,CASSATRIGELFF,TGTGCCAGTAGTGCGACCCGAATCGGGGAGCTGTTTTTT
-,TRBJ2-5,TRBV9,-,CASSVTQREETQYF,TGTGCCAGCAGCGTGACCCAGCGGGAAGAGACCCAGTACTTC
-,TRBJ1-1,TRBV18,once,CASSPTVGAEAFF,TGTGCCAGCTCACCGACAGTTGGTGCTGAAGCTTTCTTT
TRBD2,TRBJ2-5,TRBV6-5,-,CASRAPGGETQYF,TGTGCCAGCAGGGCCCCCGGGGGGGAGACCCAGTACTTC
-,TRBJ1-4,TRBV7-9,-,CASSLGATNEKLFF,TGTGCCAGCAGCTTGGGGGCAACTAATGAAAAACTGTTTTTT
TRBD1,TRBJ2-1,TRBV6-1,once,CASSSDRDYNEQFF,TGTGCCAGCAGTTCGGACAGGGACTACAATGAGCAGTTCTTC